The 3 T cell receptor beta chains in this list originate from one sample, sequenced in a study of PD-L1 blockade in urothelial cancer. Time point indicated: peripheral blood 6 weeks after treatment start. The data were produced by immunoSEQ multiplex PCR, yet TCRdb's version contains in-frame clones alone and is incomplete. The sample contains tens of thousands of clones, 70% to 90% of which appear only once. Sequenced material: PBMCs, taken around atezolizumab (anti-PD-L1) treatment. The receptors were gathered from a man between 60 and 75 years old with urothelial cancer.

V usage is TRBV30 and J usage is TRBJ2-7; D ambiguous. Germline V gene lookup returns CDR1 GTSNPN and CDR2 SVGIG (reference sequence). The V gene lost 0 bases and the J gene lost 6 bases, with 9 bases spanning the gap. The CDR3 has 12 residues. The DNA of the CDR3 is TGTGCCTGGAGTGTACCTGGCGGCGAGCAGTACTTC. This encodes CAWSVPGGEQYF.

Concerning this clone itself: At one end, the junction sequence differs from germline, possibly due to a read error. The J gene is TRBJ2-4, the V gene TRBV2; maybe TRBD2 (6 bases). The CDR3 runs to 11 residues. The germline V gene has CDR1 SNHLY and CDR2 FYNNEI. In DNA form, the CDR3 reads TGTGCCAGCAGTGAAGCTAGGGACTGCAACTTC. Translation: CASSEARDCNF.

The rearrangement links TRBV30 to TRBJ1-6; D not resolved. Germline V lookup: CDR1 GTSNPN, CDR2 SVGIG (reference sequence). The length of the CDR3 is 14 residues. Trimming stripped 0 bases from V and 6 bases from J, with 9 bases between. The CDR3 region has the DNA TGTGCCTGGAGTGTACCTCGCGCTAATTCACCCCTCCACTTT. Protein: CAWSVPRANSPLHF. Supplemented by reference TRBV30 and TRBJ1-6, the full variable domain reads SQTIHQWPATLVQPVGSPLSLECTVEGTSNPNLYWYRQAAGRGLQLLFYSVGIGQISSEVPQNLSASRPQDRQFILSSKKLLLSDSGFYLCAWSVPRANSPLHFGNGTRLTVT.